This TCR beta chain was documented in a study of shared clonotypes between healthy human individuals (dated by TCRdb to 2018 to 2020). Regarding the study in general: Three men and a couple of women, aged 18 to 49 years, made up the cohort. For each donor, three plates each were used for CD4 naive and CD4 memory, two plates were used for CD8 naive, and one plate was used for CD8 memory. Each donor's leukapheresis produced roughly between about 0.8 and 8.9 billion PBMCs. Different laboratories and diverse techniques were used to prepare libraries and sequence TCR repertoires, to increase sequencing depth and limit assay-specific biases. To estimate repertoire size and how much clonotypes are shared between individuals, the study performed deep sequencing of blood TCR repertoires from roughly five healthy adults. What the work shows at the level of the full study, not this receptor alone: Only blood was sampled, and tissue TCR repertoires likely differ from those in blood. Compared with non-shared clonotypes, the clonotypes found in all four sorted-subset donors had higher generation probabilities. Naive subsets generally had larger estimated clonotype richness than memory subsets. Rarefaction of sorted-subset datasets indicated incomplete sequencing despite the large sequencing depth. Because the study included only a small number of donors, the genetic and exposure-history diversity represented was limited. Pairwise subsampling led to the expectation that sequencing depth would affect the degree of clonotype sharing among donors. Across a few donors, about 4.5% of naive CD4, roughly 3.3% of naive CD8, 2% to 2.5% of memory CD4, and 0.3% to 0.45% of memory CD8 clonotypes were shared.

The CDR3 has 14 amino acids, counting the end cysteine and phenylalanine. The CDR3 DNA has 42 bases and is translated from base 1. The germline V gene specifies SGHDN as CDR1 and FVKESK as CDR2. The junction carries 9 bases between V and J, which are trimmed by 3 bases and 0 bases respectively. In its sample, this clone was seen a few times. Its antigen target is currently unknown. No much larger clone is present one base from it, and per-base qualities are unavailable. TCR CDR3 regions were amplified from genomic DNA by multiplex PCR using the deep immunoSEQ assay. Extracted genomic DNA from each cell subset was distributed evenly across all wells of several immunoSEQ 96-well plates, and each plate was treated as a replicate. For sorted subsets, 200 to 250 ng of genomic DNA, equivalent to around 31,000 T cell genomes, went into each replicate PCR. The purified libraries were quantified using a Qubit 3.0 fluorometer, sized with a Bioanalyzer 2100, and then quantified again using the KAPA Library Quantification kit. Every immunoSEQ 96-well plate was sequenced on a dedicated single-read 150-cycle Illumina NextSeq 550 flow cell. Regarding the original processing steps: The immunoSEQ output contained only junctional sequences without quality scores, so filtering could not match that applied to full-length reads. To assign V/J genes and CDR3, sequences were annotated against IMGT germline references using PyIR, a Python wrapper for IgBLAST v1.9. Any read was removed if the V/J assignment was weak (E-value above 1e-6), the CDR3 was missing, or the read contained stop codons, out-of-frame junctions, or ambiguous translated residues. A V3J clonotype was defined by an identical inferred V gene, J gene, and CDR3 amino acid sequence. To compute the percentage overlap between repertoires, the number of shared unique clonotypes was divided by the size of the smaller repertoire. RTK rarefaction, the Chao1 estimator, and Recon v2.1 estimates of unobserved clonotypes were used to assess repertoire richness. For all TCRbeta clonotypes obtained by the gDNA method from a handful of donors, generation probabilities were computed with OLGA. In its TCRdb copy, this immuneACCESS table keeps in-frame sequences only and misses some clones. Where compared with another copy, unresolved V genes explain less than half of these, and the others have no known cause. V and J calls and clone size come straight from that table; D and trimming were deduced from the DNA. The sample table lists roughly 1 million clones, 75% to 80% of them with a count of one. More than 0.45% of the sample comes from the top ten.

Donors were healthy HIV-negative adults with no recently reported acute infections or vaccinations. All donors were Caucasian adults living in Nashville, Tennessee, USA. CD4+ T cells were enriched by magnetic negative selection; naive cells were then positively selected on CD45RA, and the negative fraction formed the memory subset. Blood was collected by leukapheresis, and PBMCs were isolated by Ficoll-Histopaque density gradient centrifugation and then cryopreserved in liquid nitrogen vapor phase. Analytical flow cytometry was used to check the purity and quantity of each magnetically sorted T cell population. Each sorted fraction had its genomic DNA isolated and then quantified by UV absorbance on a Nanodrop 2000c.

This receptor was identified in a man aged 18 to 35 in good health. Some clones in this sample may be carry-over from other donors' samples. This receptor chain uses TRBV14 and TRBJ2-7, with TRBD1 as a weak D call on 5 bases. The sequenced sample consisted of memory CD4+ T cells from PBMCs. The sample's cell subset or site, from its label and the paper: CD45RA-negative fraction. The CDR3 corresponds to CASSHLRDSYEQYF. The DNA sequence is given as TGTGCCAGCAGCCATCTCAGGGACTCCTACGAGCAGTACTTC. Supplemented by the reference TRBV14 and TRBJ2-7 proteins around the CDR3, the complete variable domain is EAGVTQFPSHSVIEKGQTVTLRCDPISGHDNLYWYRRVMGKEIKFLLHFVKESKQDESGMPNNRFLAERTGGTYSTLKVQPAELEDSGVYFCASSHLRDSYEQYFGPGTRLTVT.